One T cell receptor beta chain is described in this entry. An end of the junction differs from the germline gene, which may be a read error. This sample was included in a study of blood T cell repertoires in COVID-19. In the study overall: Researchers got acute and convalescent COVID-19 samples from the United States, Italy and Spain. T cells, B-cell-depleted T cells, or PBMCs provided the cDNA or gDNA that served as material.

The V gene's germline CDR1 is MNHNY and CDR2 SVGAGI (reference sequence). The CDR3 is 14 residues long. In the authors' methods: Amplified reference gene primers provided the basis for estimating nucleated cell counts. Profiled with immunoSEQ multiplex PCR; TCRdb holds only in-frame clones, not every one. V, J and clone size are taken as reported in that table, and D and trimming were inferred from the DNA itself. The repertoire holds more than 200,000 clones, with around nine tenths as singletons. The chain recombines TRBV6-6 with TRBJ1-2; weak D call: TRBD1 (5 bases). This TCR was recovered from a woman between 55 and 75 years old with acute or convalescent COVID-19. Specimen: peripheral blood. The CDR3 loop is CASIEFRDSYGLSF. CDR3 coding DNA: TGTGCCAGCATTGAATTCCGGGACTCGTATGGCTTGTCCTTC.